The clone carrying this T cell receptor beta chain occurred a few times. Its antigen is as yet unknown. The sample comes from a study of post-analysis software for immune sequencing data. Broader study findings: Significantly lower normalized Chao1 diversity was seen in multiple sclerosis patients than in controls. Five or six TRBV segments, TRBV5-6, TRBV5-1 and TRBV20-1 among them, were found more frequent in patients than controls.

Prepared libraries of TCR beta cDNA carried unique molecular identifiers. TCRdb passed the PCR reads through MiXCR, listing each CDR3 protein once. The data show 450,000 or so distinct CDR3 sequences, nearly 45% seen once. The CDR3 covers 13 residues. Trimming took off 6 bases at V and 3 bases at J, with 9 bases between the two ends. The sequencing sample was made of blood. The origin of this receptor is a girl aged 10-17 years with multiple sclerosis. The rearrangement links TRBV12-3 or TRBV12-4 to TRBJ1-5; D is undetermined. Here the CDR3 DNA reads TGTGCCAGCAGCTGGGCCCTCAATCAGCCCCAGCATTTT. Amino acids: CASSWALNQPQHF.